These 15 T cell receptor beta chains share one sample of origin, sequenced in a study of T cells after somatic rescue of genetic block. TCRdb's table, derived via immunoSEQ multiplex PCR, lists solely in-frame clones and lacks some. The top ten clones hold approximately 1.3% of a sample with fewer than 150,000 clones, around nine tenths of them seen once. Sequencing input: peripheral blood mononuclear cells (PBMCs). These receptors were obtained from a woman in her late teens or twenties.

This chain joins TRBV5-1 and TRBJ2-7, with D unclear. The CDR3 has 13 amino acids. The germline V and J ends were trimmed by 0 bases and 2 bases, with 6 bases remaining between them. CDR1 is SGHRS, CDR2 YFSETQ, per germline. Here the CDR3 DNA reads TGCGCCAGCAGCTTGGACGGACCCTACGAGCAGTACTTC. Protein product: CASSLDGPYEQYF. Drawing the rest from reference TRBV5-1 and TRBJ2-7, the complete variable domain is KAGVTQTPRYLIKTRGQQVTLSCSPISGHRSVSWYQQTPGQGLQFLFEYFSETQRNKGNFPGRFSGRQFSNSRSEMNVSTLELGDSALYLCASSLDGPYEQYFGPGTRLTVT.

V is TRBV7-6 and J is TRBJ1-1; D possibly corresponds to TRBD1 (5 bases). This CDR3 is built from 14 residues. Deletions cut 4 bases from V and 1 base from J, with 10 bases between. The V gene's germline CDR1 is SGHVS and CDR2 FNYEAQ. Written as DNA, the CDR3 is TGTGCCAGCAGCTGGGGGGTTCCGAACACTGAAGCTTTCTTT. Its protein product is CASSWGVPNTEAFF. Based on the CDR3 plus reference TRBV7-6 and TRBJ1-1, the full variable domain is GAGVSQSPRYKVTKRGQDVALRCDPISGHVSLYWYRQALGQGPEFLTYFNYEAQQDKSGLPNDRFSAERPEGSISTLTIQRTEQRDSAMYRCASSWGVPNTEAFFGQGTRLTVV.

J is TRBJ1-1 and V is TRBV7-6; a possible D gene is TRBD1 (5 bases). The CDR3 has 14 amino acids. The V gene's germline CDR1 is SGHVS and CDR2 FNYEAQ. With 5 bases removed from V and 3 bases from J, the gap between germline ends came to 13 bases. The CDR3 region is CASSAQGSDTEAFF. The DNA of the CDR3 is TGTGCCAGCAGCGCCCAGGGTTCGGACACTGAAGCTTTCTTT.

The J gene is TRBJ1-2, the V gene TRBV10-3; possible D gene TRBD1, 6 bases. CDR1 is ENHRY, CDR2 SYGVKD, per germline. The CDR3 extends over 13 amino acids. V lost 6 bases, J lost 5 bases, and 13 bases lay in between. The CDR3 sequence: CAISRGTGYGYTF. The CDR3 coding sequence is TGTGCCATCAGCAGGGGCACGGGTTATGGCTACACCTTC.

The chain couples TRBV2 to TRBJ1-4; no definite D call. The ends were cut back, 0 bases at V and 8 bases at J, with 16 bases in the middle. CDR1 and CDR2 from the germline V gene are SNHLY and FYNNEI. CDR3 size: 16 residues. The CDR3 is CASSEARPMGTEKLFF. For the CDR3, the DNA is TGTGCCAGCAGTGAAGCCCGCCCCATGGGAACGGAAAAACTGTTTTTT.

V gene TRBV7-9 combines with J gene TRBJ1-1, with D tentatively TRBD1 (5 bases). CDR1 SEHNR and CDR2 FQNEAQ come from the germline V gene (reference sequence). Trimming took 3 bases from V and 3 from J, leaving 5 bases between them. CDR3 length: 12 amino acids. The CDR3 bases are TGTGCCAGCAGCTTCAGGGACACTGAAGCTTTCTTT. It codes for CASSFRDTEAFF.

Written as DNA, the CDR3 is TGTGCCAGCAGTGAAGGTGAGAACACTGAAGCTTTCTTT. This codes for CASSEGENTEAFF. This chain joins TRBV6-4 and TRBJ1-1; D not certain. The germline gives CDR1 MRHNA, CDR2 SNTAGT. The V end was cut by 3 bases, the J end by 1 base, with 6 bases between. The CDR3 has 13 residues.

The chain is built from TRBV7-9 and TRBJ1-2; tentatively, D is TRBD1 (5 bases). Germline-derived CDR1 and CDR2 are SEHNR and FQNEAQ (reference sequence). The CDR3 has 13 residues. Trimming took off 5 bases at V and 8 bases at J, with 15 bases between the two ends. The CDR3 region is CASSPPRGRGYTF. The CDR3, as DNA: TGTGCCAGCAGCCCTCCGAGGGGTCGGGGCTACACCTTC.

This clone was observed a single time. The chain has TRBV11-3 and TRBJ2-2; TRBD1 aligns across 7 bases. Trimming took 6 bases from V and 1 from J; bases not matched to a gene: 5. Germline V gives CDR1 SGHNT, CDR2 YENEEA. The length of the CDR3 is 15 residues. The CDR3 DNA reads as TGTGCCAGCAGGCCCCGACAGGGGAACACCGGGGAGCTGTTTTTT. This sequence encodes CASRPRQGNTGELFF.

This clone was counted between two and nine times. This chain links TRBV5-5 with TRBJ1-2; tentative D call: TRBD1 (6 bases). The V end was cut by 3 bases, the J end by 6 bases, with 24 bases between. The germline V gene encodes CDR1 SGHKS and CDR2 YYEKEE (reference sequence). This CDR3 spans 17 amino acids. CDR3 sequence: CASSSSPYRAEENGYTF. CDR3 nucleotides: TGTGCCAGCAGCTCCTCACCATACAGGGCAGAGGAAAATGGCTACACCTTC. Drawing the rest from reference TRBV5-5 and TRBJ1-2, the complete variable domain is DAGVTQSPTHLIKTRGQQVTLRCSPISGHKSVSWYQQVLGQGPQFIFQYYEKEERGRGNFPDRFSARQFPNYSSELNVNALLLGDSALYLCASSSSPYRAEENGYTFGSGTRLTVV.

The genes are TRBV19 and TRBJ1-1; D possibly corresponds to TRBD1 (5 bases). Germline V CDR1 and CDR2: LNHDA, SQIVND (reference sequence). The CDR3 spans 14 residues. The V and J ends lost 7 bases and 7 bases respectively, with 19 bases between them. The CDR3 DNA reads as TGTGCCAGTATTCTTAAGGTGGGGGGGATTGAAGCTTTCTTT. Amino acid sequence: CASILKVGGIEAFF.

In its sample, this clone was seen once. CDR3 region: CASSQVGLAGTYEQYF. The CDR3 DNA sequence: TGCGCCAGCAGCCAAGTGGGACTAGCGGGGACCTACGAGCAGTACTTC. This chain joins TRBV4-1 and TRBJ2-7, with 13 bases identical to TRBD2. In germline, CDR1 is MGHRA, CDR2 YSYEKL. There are 16 residues in the CDR3. Trimming took 1 base from V and 2 from J; bases not matched to a gene: 2.

The chain carries TRBV5-1 and TRBJ2-1; 13 bases are shared with TRBD2. V shed 3 bases and J 8 bases; nucleotides not matched to a gene: 5. Germline V gene lookup returns CDR1 SGHRS and CDR2 YFSETQ. There are 15 residues in the CDR3. The CDR3 loop is CASSSGLAGVDEQFF. In DNA, the CDR3 is TGCGCCAGCAGCTCAGGACTAGCGGGGGTTGATGAGCAGTTCTTC. Combining the CDR3 with reference TRBV5-1 and TRBJ2-1 gives the whole variable domain KAGVTQTPRYLIKTRGQQVTLSCSPISGHRSVSWYQQTPGQGLQFLFEYFSETQRNKGNFPGRFSGRQFSNSRSEMNVSTLELGDSALYLCASSSGLAGVDEQFFGPGTRLTVL.

This chain links TRBV6-5 with TRBJ1-1, with D unresolved. The germline V gene encodes CDR1 MNHEY and CDR2 SVGAGI. V was clipped by 0 bases and J by 4 bases, with 12 bases between them. The CDR3 has 15 residues. CDR3 protein: CASSYSPVVSTEAFF. DNA of the CDR3: TGTGCCAGCAGTTACTCACCAGTCGTGAGCACTGAAGCTTTCTTT.

This rearrangement joins TRBV11-2 to TRBJ2-1, with D tentatively TRBD1 (6 bases). The CDR3 runs to 14 residues. With 5 bases removed from V and 5 bases from J, the gap between germline ends came to 13 bases. CDR1 is SGHAT, CDR2 FQNNGV, per germline. The CDR3 spells CASSNQGSDNEQFF. The CDR3 region has the DNA TGTGCCAGCAGCAACCAGGGGTCCGACAATGAGCAGTTCTTC. Drawing the rest from reference TRBV11-2 and TRBJ2-1, the complete variable domain is EAGVAQSPRYKIIEKRQSVAFWCNPISGHATLYWYQQILGQGPKLLIQFQNNGVVDDSQLPKDRFSAERLKGVDSTLKIQPAKLEDSAVYLCASSNQGSDNEQFFGPGTRLTVL.